This T cell receptor beta chain was documented in a study of T cells in Graves' hyperthyroidism and ophthalmopathy. There were TCR beta CDR3 regions amplified from RNA transcripts. A set of HTBI primers served as the primers for a first-round RT-PCR of the TCR CDR3. From the multiplex PCR reads, TCRdb called clonotypes with MiXCR, one entry per CDR3 protein. The sample holds hundreds of thousands of distinct CDR3 sequences, about 15% seen once. This clonotype was seen at least ten times. V was clipped by 4 bases and J by 7 bases, with 14 bases between them. This CDR3 region has 13 residues. The chain joins TRBV12-3 or TRBV12-4 to TRBJ2-7, with D perhaps matching TRBD2 (5 bases). The sequence was obtained from a woman aged 40 to 50 with Graves' ophthalmopathy. Sequencing was done on a sample of blood. The CDR3 sequence is CASSSSAPGEQYF. CDR3 in DNA: TGTGCCAGCAGTTCAAGCGCGCCGGGGGAGCAGTACTTC.